The 26 T cell receptor beta chains below were found in one sample sequenced in a study of T cell responses to AZD1222 COVID-19 vaccine. The assay was immunoSEQ multiplex PCR, and TCRdb's table has in-frame clones only and misses some. The top ten hold roughly 5% of the sample, which has approximately 120,000 clones, approximately 86% seen once. The material was peripheral blood, obtained on day 0 of AZD1222 vaccination. The receptors originated from an adult in good health.

The chain couples TRBV18 to TRBJ2-7; 7 bases align to TRBD2. V lost 0 bases to trimming and J lost 4 bases; unmatched junction nucleotides: 15. The CDR3 has 18 residues. Germline assignment: CDR1 KGHSH and CDR2 LQKENI. The CDR3 sequence: CASSPPVSSRTSRYEQYF. CDR3 bases: TGTGCCAGCTCACCACCGGTATCGTCGAGGACTAGTCGGTACGAGCAGTACTTC. The full variable domain, its missing parts supplied by reference TRBV18 and TRBJ2-7, is NAGVMQNPRHLVRRRGQEARLRCSPMKGHSHVYWYRQLPEEGLKFMVYLQKENIIDESGMPKERFSAEFPKEGPSILRIQQVVRGDSAAYFCASSPPVSSRTSRYEQYFGPGTRLTVT.

The CDR3 bases are TGTGCCAGCAGCGAGACGGTTAACACTGAAGCTTTCTTT. Residues: CASSETVNTEAFF. The rearrangement joins TRBV6-4 to TRBJ1-1; D gene ambiguous. The germline V and J ends were trimmed by 6 bases and 2 bases, with 10 bases remaining between them. The germline gives CDR1 MRHNA, CDR2 SNTAGT. This CDR3 spans 13 amino acids.

V gene TRBV19 combines with J gene TRBJ1-2, with TRBD1 matching over 7 bases. The CDR3 is 15 residues long. Trimming removed 5 bases from V and 4 bases from J; junction bases left unmatched: 10. The germline V gene has CDR1 LNHDA and CDR2 SQIVND (reference sequence). In DNA, the CDR3 is TGTGCCAGTAGTGGTCGACAGGGATGGGGCTATGGCTACACCTTC. This translates into CASSGRQGWGYGYTF.

This chain joins TRBV4-2 and TRBJ1-4; possible D gene TRBD1, 5 bases. V lost 0 bases and J 7 bases, leaving 15 bases between the germline ends. Germline V gene sequence: CDR1 LGHNA, CDR2 YNFKEQ. CDR3 length: 16 residues. CDR3 bases: TGTGCCAGCAGCCAAGATAGGCAGGGAACGGGTGAAAAACTGTTTTTT. Amino acids: CASSQDRQGTGEKLFF.

V gene TRBV28 combines with J gene TRBJ2-2, with 14 bases that match TRBD2. The CDR3 sequence is 17 residues long. Germline assignment: CDR1 MDHEN and CDR2 SYDVKM. J lost 1 base, V lost 5 bases, and 3 bases had no gene match. The CDR3: CASSTGTSGGNTGELFF. The CDR3 DNA follows: TGTGCCAGCAGTACCGGGACTAGCGGGGGGAACACCGGGGAGCTGTTTTTT.

The chain recombines TRBV7-9 with TRBJ1-1; no clear D. This CDR3 has 12 amino acids. The V end was cut by 2 bases, the J end by 6 bases, with 7 bases between. Germline CDR1 and CDR2: SEHNR and FQNEAQ (reference sequence). The CDR3 DNA sequence: TGTGCCAGCAGCTTATTGGTACCTGAAGCTTTCTTT. Amino acid sequence: CASSLLVPEAFF. Variable domain in full (rest from reference TRBV7-9 and TRBJ1-1): DTGVSQNPRHKITKRGQNVTFRCDPISEHNRLYWYRQTLGQGPEFLTYFQNEAQLEKSRLLSDRFSAERPKGSFSTLEIQRTEQGDSAMYLCASSLLVPEAFFGQGTRLTVV.

The V call is TRBV19, the J call TRBJ2-4; D remains unclear. The germline gives CDR1 LNHDA, CDR2 SQIVND (reference sequence). V was pared by 4 bases and J by 8 bases, with 15 bases between. This CDR3 comprises 14 residues. The CDR3 DNA follows: TGTGCCAGTAGTACGGAAGTGTTGTCGGACATTCAGTACTTC. Its protein is CASSTEVLSDIQYF. The entire variable domain, with the rest obtained from reference TRBV19 and TRBJ2-4, is as follows: DGGITQSPKYLFRKEGQNVTLSCEQNLNHDAMYWYRQDPGQGLRLIYYSQIVNDFQKGDIAEGYSVSREKKESFPLTVTSAQKNPTAFYLCASSTEVLSDIQYFGAGTRLSVL.

The V and J genes are TRBV7-9 and TRBJ2-1, with a tentative D call TRBD2 (6 bases). The CDR3 has 16 residues. Between the trimmed V and J ends, which lost 4 bases and 9 bases, there was a span of 22 bases. Germline V CDR1 and CDR2: SEHNR, FQNEAQ (reference sequence). CDR3: CASSSSQWTTVVEQFF. The CDR3, as DNA: TGTGCCAGCAGCTCTAGCCAATGGACTACGGTGGTTGAGCAGTTCTTC.

The chain is built from TRBV28 and TRBJ1-5, with D possibly TRBD1 on 5 matching bases. CDR1 and CDR2 from the germline V gene are MDHEN and SYDVKM. The CDR3 is 13 amino acids. The ends were cut back, 7 bases at V and 4 bases at J, with 11 bases in the middle. The CDR3 DNA reads TGTGCCAGCAAGACAGATTATAATCAGCCCCAGCATTTT. It codes for CASKTDYNQPQHF.

In its sample, this clone was seen a few times. Here the CDR3 DNA reads TGTGCCAGCAGCCCCCAGGGGGCCTACGAGCAGTACTTC. Translated, it gives CASSPQGAYEQYF. The chain couples TRBV11-2 to TRBJ2-7; 7 bases line up with TRBD1. V lost 5 bases, J lost 2 bases, and 3 bases stayed unmatched. CDR3 length: 13 amino acids. CDR1 is SGHAT and CDR2 is FQNNGV in the germline V gene.

This chain links TRBV7-8 with TRBJ1-2, with 7 bases that match TRBD1. There are 16 residues in the CDR3. The germline gives CDR1 SGHVS, CDR2 FQNEAQ. V was pared by 1 base and J by 7 bases, with 12 bases of the junction left unmatched. The CDR3 here is CASSLEQGTVGLGYTF. CDR3 bases: TGTGCCAGCAGCTTAGAACAGGGGACAGTTGGGCTTGGCTACACCTTC.

In its sample, this clone was seen a few times. The CDR3 DNA follows: TGTGCCAGCAGCCGTGACAAACTCTCCTACAATGAGCAGTTCTTC. Encoded protein: CASSRDKLSYNEQFF. The chain recombines TRBV7-8 with TRBJ2-1; D is undetermined. V dropped 5 bases and J dropped 0 bases, with 11 bases sitting between them. The CDR3 contains 15 residues. CDR1 and CDR2 from the germline V gene are SGHVS and FQNEAQ.

V and J are TRBV12-5 and TRBJ1-5; D might be TRBD1 (6 bases). Germline CDR1 reads LGHNT; CDR2 reads FRNRAP. Trimming took 4 bases from V and 1 from J, leaving 26 bases between them. The CDR3 consists of 20 residues. The CDR3 nucleotides read TGTGCTAGTGGTTCCCACCTCGAGTCCGCAGGGGAGATAAGCAATCAGCCCCAGCATTTT. This translates into CASGSHLESAGEISNQPQHF.

To note about this clone: The same CDR3 can be traced to other DNA sequences in this sample. The gene calls are TRBV27 and TRBJ1-1, with D perhaps matching TRBD1 (6 bases). Trimming left V 3 bases short and J 3 bases short, with 8 bases between. The germline V gene has CDR1 MNHEY and CDR2 SMNVEV (reference sequence). The CDR3 sequence is 13 residues long. The CDR3 nucleotides are TGTGCCAGCAGTTTTGAGGGGGACACTGAAGCTTTCTTT. Its translation: CASSFEGDTEAFF.

J is TRBJ1-5 and V is TRBV15; no definite D call. CDR3 size: 15 residues. CDR1 is LNHNV and CDR2 is YYDKDF in the germline V gene (reference sequence). The V gene lost 0 bases and the J gene lost 5 bases, with 11 bases spanning the gap. The CDR3 DNA sequence: TGTGCCACCAGCAGAGAGGGTCAGTGGGATCAGCCCCAGCATTTT. It yields the protein CATSREGQWDQPQHF.

The chain combines TRBV5-4 with TRBJ2-6; D gene unclear. Germline V gene lookup returns CDR1 SGHNT and CDR2 YYREEE (reference sequence). The V gene lost 3 bases and the J gene lost 0 bases, with 7 bases spanning the gap. The CDR3 runs to 15 residues. In DNA, the CDR3 is TGTGCCAGCAGCTACGTTTACTCTGGGGCCAACGTCCTGACTTTC. It codes for CASSYVYSGANVLTF.

CDR3 sequence reads: CASSPPGAPKATDTQYF. The CDR3 DNA sequence: TGTGCCAGCAGCCCGCCCGGGGCTCCGAAGGCCACAGATACGCAGTATTTT. V usage is TRBV28 and J usage is TRBJ2-3; D may be TRBD1 or TRBD2 (5 bases each). Deletions cut 6 bases from V and 2 bases from J, with 21 bases between. Looked up from germline, CDR1 is MDHEN and CDR2 is SYDVKM. The CDR3 runs 17 residues.

The chain joins TRBV7-8 to TRBJ2-7; no firm D call. Looked up from germline, CDR1 is SGHVS and CDR2 is FQNEAQ. The CDR3 spans 13 residues. Trimming shortened V by 2 bases and J by 5 bases, and 10 bases separated the two germline ends. The CDR3 is CASSLFGHHEQYF. As DNA, the CDR3 is TGTGCCAGCAGCTTATTCGGTCACCACGAGCAGTACTTC.

The gene calls are TRBV10-3 and TRBJ1-2; 8 bases map to TRBD1. Germline-derived CDR1 and CDR2 are ENHRY and SYGVKD. J was trimmed by 8 bases and V by 2 bases; bases with no gene match: 7. This CDR3 has 14 amino acids. The CDR3 DNA follows: TGTGCCATCAGTGAGCGGGGACAGGACCCCGGCTACACCTTC. Protein: CAISERGQDPGYTF.

The genes are TRBV7-9 and TRBJ2-3; 7 bases are a match to TRBD2. The CDR3 has 15 amino acids. The junction had 5 bases not matched to a gene; V was cut back by 0 bases and J by 5 bases. Looked up from germline, CDR1 is SEHNR and CDR2 is FQNEAQ (reference sequence). The DNA of the CDR3 is TGTGCCAGCAGCTTAGCGCGGGCGGGAGAAGATACGCAGTATTTT. Translated, it gives CASSLARAGEDTQYF.

This sequence joins TRBV19 and TRBJ2-2; D not certain. Trimming cost V 7 bases and J 2 bases, with 5 bases left between them. Germline lookup yields CDR1 LNHDA and CDR2 SQIVND (reference sequence). The CDR3 sequence is 12 residues long. The CDR3 spells CASKANTGELFF. As DNA, the CDR3 is TGTGCCAGTAAAGCTAACACCGGGGAGCTGTTTTTT.

This clone was observed a handful of times. The chain is built from TRBV4-3 and TRBJ1-1, with 8 bases lining up with TRBD1. The V gene's germline CDR1 is LGHNA and CDR2 YSLEER. This CDR3 is built from 16 residues. The ends lost 3 bases at V and 1 base at J; junction bases unmatched: 7. The CDR3 coding sequence is TGCGCCAGCAGCCATCTACGGGACAGGCCGAACACTGAAGCTTTCTTT. Residues: CASSHLRDRPNTEAFF.

This clone has just one count. The chain uses TRBV6-1 and TRBJ2-5; 8 bases are a match to TRBD1. The junction had 8 bases not matched to a gene; V was cut back by 3 bases and J by 2 bases. In germline, CDR1 is MNHNS, CDR2 SASEGT. The length of the CDR3 is 16 residues. Here the CDR3 DNA reads TGTGCCAGCAGTGAGGCGACAGGGGCCCGACAAGAGACCCAGTACTTC. This translates into CASSEATGARQETQYF.

The rearrangement links TRBV5-4 to TRBJ2-2; D perhaps matches TRBD1 (5 bases). Germline V gene data show CDR1 as SGHNT and CDR2 as YYREEE (reference sequence). CDR3 length: 15 amino acids. The V gene lost 4 bases and the J gene lost 0 bases, with 10 bases spanning the gap. CDR3 nucleotides: TGTGCCAGCAGCGTCCAGGGCCCGAACACCGGGGAGCTGTTTTTT. The encoded protein is CASSVQGPNTGELFF. Looking up the rest from reference TRBV5-4 and TRBJ2-2 gives the full variable domain: ETGVTQSPTHLIKTRGQQVTLRCSSQSGHNTVSWYQQALGQGPQFIFQYYREEENGRGNFPPRFSGLQFPNYSSELNVNALELDDSALYLCASSVQGPNTGELFFGEGSRLTVL.

The chain is built from TRBV6-2 or TRBV6-3 and TRBJ1-5, with TRBD1 identical over 9 bases. This CDR3 spans 15 amino acids. The V gene end was trimmed by 6 bases and the J gene end by 3 bases; junction bases not matched to a gene: 6. CDR1 MNHEY and CDR2 SVGEGT come from the germline V gene. The CDR3 is CASSLTGGYNQPQHF. Written as DNA, the CDR3 is TGTGCCAGCAGCCTAACAGGGGGCTACAATCAGCCCCAGCATTTT.

This chain joins TRBV2 and TRBJ1-2; D is uncertain. V lost 7 bases and J lost 2, with 14 bases in between. This CDR3 has 14 amino acids. Germline V gene sequence: CDR1 SNHLY, CDR2 FYNNEI. The DNA for the CDR3 is TGTGCCAGCAAGCGACCGGACGTAAACTATGGCTACACCTTC. Its protein product is CASKRPDVNYGYTF.